This entry features one TCR beta chain sequence. In Seattle, patients joined the study during active infection and were tracked longitudinally. The CDR3 loop spans 11 amino acids. The germline CDR1 and CDR2 sequences are SEHNR and FQNEAQ (reference sequence). Trimming left V 3 bases short and J 8 bases short, with 7 bases between. The sample is drawn from a study of blood T cell repertoires in COVID-19. Study in general: Material from acute and convalescent COVID-19 was sourced from the United States, Italy and Spain.

As processed by the authors: The assay estimated nucleated cells by amplifying reference gene primers. Profiled with immunoSEQ multiplex PCR; TCRdb holds only in-frame clones, not every one. V and J calls and clone size are as listed in that table; D and trimming were resolved from the DNA. The top ten hold 9.5% to 10% of the sample, which has about 350,000 clones, roughly 87% seen once. The receptor comes from a man between 25 and 39 years old with COVID-19, enrolled during active disease. Sequencing was carried out using peripheral blood. The rearrangement joins TRBV7-9 to TRBJ1-1; D call uncertain. The CDR3 sequence is CASSLRAEAFF. CDR3 DNA: TGTGCCAGCAGCTTGAGGGCGGAAGCTTTCTTT.